Following are 30 T cell receptor beta chains from one sample sequenced in a study of blood T cells in healthy people across ages. A second PCR of 7 to 11 cycles used a sample-barcoded 5' primer and a J-beta primer mix. Each CDR3 protein gets one entry after TCRdb re-called the 5' RACE reads with MiXCR. This sample has some 710,000 distinct CDR3 sequences, with around 50% found just once. Sequencing input: blood. These receptors were collected from a man older than 75 in good health.

This clonotype was recorded a few times. This chain connects TRBV2 to TRBJ2-3, with a possible D match to TRBD2 (6 bases). CDR3 length: 16 residues. CDR1 is SNHLY and CDR2 is FYNNEI in the germline V gene. V was trimmed by 1 base and J by 2 bases, leaving 13 bases between them. CDR3 nucleotides: TGTGCCAGCAGTGAAGTAGGGAGGAGTCCCACAGATACGCAGTATTTT. This translates into CASSEVGRSPTDTQYF. Looking up the rest from reference TRBV2 and TRBJ2-3 gives the full variable domain: EPEVTQTPSHQVTQMGQEVILRCVPISNHLYFYWYRQILGQKVEFLVSFYNNEISEKSEIFDDQFSVERPDGSNFTLKIRSTKLEDSAMYFCASSEVGRSPTDTQYFGPGTRLTVL.

This rearrangement joins TRBV4-2 to TRBJ2-2, with 8 bases lining up with TRBD2. V trimming: 1 base; J trimming: 0 bases; junction bases outside the gene matches: 1. The CDR3 extends over 16 amino acids. Germline CDR1 reads LGHNA; CDR2 reads YNFKEQ. The CDR3 DNA reads as TGTGCCAGCAGCCAAGGAGCGGGAGCGAACACCGGGGAGCTGTTTTTT. It translates to CASSQGAGANTGELFF.

The chain recombines TRBV29-1 with TRBJ2-1; TRBD2 matches 7 bases. J gave up 5 bases and V 3 bases, and 7 bases lay outside the gene matches. CDR1 SQVTM and CDR2 ANQGSEA come from the germline V gene. The CDR3 is made up of 14 amino acids. CDR3 region: CSVDFASGHNEQFF. CDR3 bases: TGCAGCGTTGATTTTGCTAGCGGTCACAATGAGCAGTTCTTC.

CDR3 sequence: CAWSRPTGDTQYF. As DNA, the CDR3 is TGTGCCTGGAGTAGGCCTACAGGAGATACGCAGTATTTT. V usage is TRBV30 and J usage is TRBJ2-3, with a tentative D call TRBD1 (5 bases). Germline CDR1 GTSNPN, CDR2 SVGIG (reference sequence). The V and J ends lost 2 bases and 5 bases respectively, with 11 bases between them. This CDR3 has 13 amino acids.

The count of this clonotype is one. This chain joins TRBV6-6 and TRBJ2-1; 8 bases align to TRBD2. The J call may be faulty, since TRBJ2-7 better matches the DNA end. Germline CDR1 reads MNHNY; CDR2 reads SVGAGI (reference sequence). The CDR3 is 15 residues long. The CDR3 region is CASSKSGSSYNEQYF. As DNA, the CDR3 is TGTGCCAGCAGTAAGAGCGGGAGCTCCTACAATGAGCAGTACTTC.

This clonotype showed up just once. This rearrangement joins TRBV2 to TRBJ2-7; perhaps TRBD2 as D (6 bases). V lost 3 bases to trimming and J lost 6 bases, with 9 bases between them. The CDR3 totals 12 residues. Germline V gives CDR1 SNHLY, CDR2 FYNNEI. The CDR3 bases are TGTGCCAGCAGTGATACCGGGGGCGAGCAGTACTTC. This codes for CASSDTGGEQYF.

V gene TRBV9 combines with J gene TRBJ1-2; 8 bases fit TRBD1. There are 15 residues in the CDR3. Germline assignment: CDR1 SGDLS and CDR2 YYNGEE. Unmatched junction bases numbered 9, after V lost 1 base and J lost 7 bases. As DNA, the CDR3 is TGTGCCAGCAGCGTAATACAGGGGGAGAAGGGTGGCTACACCTTC. This sequence encodes CASSVIQGEKGGYTF.

This clonotype was detected a few times. The genes are TRBV12-3 or TRBV12-4 and TRBJ2-6; TRBD1 aligns across 7 bases. The CDR3 is 16 residues long. V gave up 5 bases and J gave up 4 bases; unmatched junction bases: 8. The CDR3 DNA reads TGTGCCAGCAGTAGACGAGGGGGCGCCGGGGCCAACGTCCTGACTTTC. Translating it yields CASSRRGGAGANVLTF.

This clonotype was detected a few times. The rearrangement joins TRBV19 to TRBJ2-1; weak D call: TRBD2 (5 bases). The CDR3 contains 15 residues. The germline V gene has CDR1 LNHDA and CDR2 SQIVND (reference sequence). Trimming pared 3 bases from V and 4 bases from J, leaving 13 bases between. CDR3 sequence reads: CASSIRTAGYNEQFF. The DNA of the CDR3 is TGTGCCAGTAGTATTCGGACTGCTGGTTACAATGAGCAGTTCTTC.

The V call is TRBV4-2, the J call TRBJ2-3; the D is unclear. The CDR3 runs to 13 residues. The V end was cut by 0 bases, the J end by 3 bases, with 4 bases between. Germline CDR1 reads LGHNA; CDR2 reads YNFKEQ. CDR3 DNA sequence: TGTGCCAGCAGCCAAGATCAGACAGATACGCAGTATTTT. Translated: CASSQDQTDTQYF.

This chain's CDR3 is CASSYGLVGEQFF. In DNA, the CDR3 is TGTGCCAGCAGCTACGGACTAGTCGGTGAGCAGTTCTTC. J is TRBJ2-1 and V is TRBV7-2; TRBD2 matches 7 bases. The V gene's germline CDR1 is SGHTA and CDR2 FQGNSA. The CDR3 is 13 residues long. The J segment lost 9 bases and the V segment lost 4 bases, leaving 6 bases of the junction unmatched. The full variable domain, with the rest looked up from reference TRBV7-2 and TRBJ2-1, is GAGVSQSPSNKVTEKGKDVELRCDPISGHTALYWYRQSLGQGLEFLIYFQGNSAPDKSGLPSDRFSAERTGGSVSTLTIQRTQQEDSAVYLCASSYGLVGEQFFGPGTRLTVL.

This clonotype was picked up many times. The gene calls are TRBV5-6 and TRBJ1-2; D is uncertain. Germline V lookup: CDR1 SGHDT, CDR2 YYEEEE. The CDR3 runs 14 residues. Deletions cut 0 bases from V and 1 base from J, with 7 bases between. CDR3 region: CASSLDTRNYGYTF. CDR3 sequence (DNA): TGTGCCAGCAGCTTGGACACCCGTAACTATGGCTACACCTTC. The variable domain in full, with the rest retrieved from reference TRBV5-6 and TRBJ1-2, is DAGVTQSPTHLIKTRGQQVTLRCSPKSGHDTVSWYQQALGQGPQFIFQYYEEEERQRGNFPDRFSGHQFPNYSSELNVNALLLGDSALYLCASSLDTRNYGYTFGSGTRLTVV.

V usage is TRBV5-1 and J usage is TRBJ1-1; D is undetermined. The CDR3 is 12 residues long. Germline CDR1 and CDR2: SGHRS and YFSETQ. V was shortened by 2 bases and J by 8 bases, with 10 bases between the two germline ends. CDR3 protein: CASSFGVGEAFF. The CDR3 DNA reads TGCGCCAGCAGCTTTGGGGTCGGAGAAGCTTTCTTT.

V usage is TRBV12-3 or TRBV12-4 and J usage is TRBJ1-1; D uncertain. V was cut by 7 bases and J by 6 bases, with 15 bases left in between. This CDR3 has 13 residues. Here the CDR3 reads CASTPRSSAEAFF. The DNA for the CDR3 is TGTGCCAGCACCCCTAGGTCCAGCGCTGAAGCTTTCTTT.

J is TRBJ2-3 and V is TRBV7-2, with D possibly matching TRBD1 (5 bases). Per the germline V gene, CDR1 is SGHTA and CDR2 is FQGNSA. Trimming left V 6 bases short and J 7 bases short, with 17 bases between. The CDR3 has 14 amino acids. DNA for the CDR3: TGTGCCAGCAGTCCTCCAGGGTCACTGTATACGCAGTATTTT. Its translation is CASSPPGSLYTQYF.

As concerns this clonotype: One end of the junction is discordant with germline, which a read error may explain. This chain joins TRBV24-1 and TRBJ2-5, with 12 bases that match TRBD2. Germline CDR1 reads KGHDR; CDR2 reads SFDVKD. The CDR3 extends over 16 amino acids. DNA of the CDR3: TGTGCCACCAGTGATCCGGGACTAGCGGGTCAAGTGACCCAGTACTTC. This translates into CATSDPGLAGQVTQYF.

This clonotype came up a few times. The V call is TRBV6-2 or TRBV6-3, the J call TRBJ2-3; D call uncertain. V shed 5 bases and J shed 6 bases, with 12 bases lying between them. CDR3 length: 13 residues. The germline V gene encodes CDR1 MNHEY and CDR2 SVGEGT. This chain's CDR3 is CASSILHRDTQYF. The CDR3 DNA follows: TGTGCCAGCAGTATACTTCATAGGGATACGCAGTATTTT.

The chain joins TRBV28 to TRBJ2-7, with a weak D call TRBD1 (6 bases). V lost 3 bases and J lost 6, with 15 bases in between. In germline, CDR1 is MDHEN, CDR2 SYDVKM. The CDR3 runs 14 residues. The CDR3 sequence is CASSFPRGVGEQYF. The CDR3, as DNA: TGTGCCAGCAGTTTCCCCAGGGGAGTAGGCGAGCAGTACTTC.

The rearrangement links TRBV11-1 to TRBJ2-1; D perhaps matches TRBD2 (7 bases). Trimming removed 3 bases from V and 5 bases from J, with 14 bases in between. Germline V CDR1 and CDR2: SGHAT, FQDESV (reference sequence). CDR3 length: 15 residues. The chain's CDR3 is CASSLLQGGHNEQFF. Written as DNA, the CDR3 is TGTGCCAGCAGCTTGTTACAGGGAGGGCACAATGAGCAGTTCTTC.

Many counts were recorded for this clonotype. The rearrangement links TRBV6-4 to TRBJ2-1; TRBD2 matches at 8 bases. Germline CDR1 reads MRHNA; CDR2 reads SNTAGT. CDR3 length: 15 residues. V shed 2 bases, J shed 6 bases, and the junction held 6 bases outside the gene matches. This CDR3 reads CASSDKSSGFNEQFF. The CDR3 region has the DNA TGTGCCAGCAGTGACAAGTCTAGCGGGTTCAATGAGCAGTTCTTC.

V gene TRBV3-1 combines with J gene TRBJ2-1; D unresolved. With 0 bases removed from V and 9 bases from J, the gap between germline ends came to 18 bases. CDR3 length equals 16 residues. The V gene's germline CDR1 is LGHDT and CDR2 YNNKEL (reference sequence). The DNA for the CDR3 is TGTGCCAGCAGCCAAGATCTTGATGGTGGAAGTCCTGAGCAGTTCTTC. Its translation: CASSQDLDGGSPEQFF.

This clonotype was detected only a few times. The chain has TRBV27 and TRBJ2-3; 7 nucleotides line up with TRBD2. After removal of 1 base from V and 4 bases from J, the junction contained 11 bases not matched to a gene. Germline V lookup: CDR1 MNHEY, CDR2 SMNVEV (reference sequence). CDR3 length: 17 amino acids. In DNA form, the CDR3 reads TGTGCCAGCAGTTTATTGTCCCTTGCGGGAGATCCAGATACGCAGTATTTT. As protein: CASSLLSLAGDPDTQYF.

The chain carries TRBV4-2 and TRBJ2-1; 15 nucleotides align to TRBD2. The germline V gene has CDR1 LGHNA and CDR2 YNFKEQ. Trimming cost V 1 base and J 8 bases; bases outside gene matches: 6. The CDR3 extends over 17 amino acids. In DNA, the CDR3 is TGTGCCAGCAGCCAAGGGACTAGCGGGAGGGCCCAGGATGAGCAGTTCTTC. Encoded protein: CASSQGTSGRAQDEQFF.

This clonotype was seen a handful of times. V gene TRBV6-7 combines with J gene TRBJ2-7; 11 bases align to TRBD2. TRBV6-7 is placed among ORFs of uncertain function. The J segment lost 0 bases and the V segment lost 2 bases, leaving 6 bases of the junction unmatched. This CDR3 is 17 amino acids long. The CDR3 spells CASSYPPTSGVSYEQYF. CDR3 DNA: TGTGCCAGCAGTTACCCACCGACTAGCGGGGTCTCCTACGAGCAGTACTTC.

A note on this clonotype: One end of the junction does not line up with germline, which may come from a read error. The rearrangement joins TRBV20-1 to TRBJ2-7, with 14 nucleotides matching TRBD2. CDR1 and CDR2 (germline): DFQATT, SNEGSKA (reference sequence). The CDR3 has 17 amino acids. In DNA form, the CDR3 reads TGCGGTGCTAGAGATCCGACTAGCGGGAGGGCCACCTACGAGCAGTACTTC. Protein: CGARDPTSGRATYEQYF.

The chain recombines TRBV5-1 with TRBJ2-1; the D is unclear. CDR3 length: 13 residues. CDR1 and CDR2 (germline): SGHRS, YFSETQ. The V end was cut by 4 bases, the J end by 9 bases, with 14 bases between. CDR3 nucleotides: TGCGCCAGCAGCCCTGCCGGAGCGCGTGAGCAGTTCTTC. Protein product: CASSPAGAREQFF.

The chain links TRBV13 to TRBJ2-1, with 10 bases lining up with TRBD2. Germline CDR1 PRHDT, CDR2 FYEKMQ (reference sequence). The V segment lost 4 bases and the J segment 4 bases; nucleotides outside the gene matches: 22. The CDR3 is made up of 21 amino acids. As DNA, the CDR3 is TGTGCCAGCAGCTCCCGCCCTCCGGGACTAGCGACCAAACAGGGGTACAATGAGCAGTTCTTC. Protein product: CASSSRPPGLATKQGYNEQFF.

V is TRBV24-1 and J is TRBJ2-1; TRBD2 matches 12 bases. The CDR3 spans 18 residues. Germline CDR1 is KGHDR and CDR2 is SFDVKD. The V and J ends lost 5 bases and 0 bases, in that order; junction bases with no gene match: 7. The CDR3 DNA reads TGTGCCACCAGTGCCGTACTAGCGGGAGGCCACTCCTACAATGAGCAGTTCTTC. It encodes CATSAVLAGGHSYNEQFF.

This clonotype was seen repeatedly, ten times or more. This chain connects TRBV5-1 to TRBJ2-3, with D unclear. The CDR3 is 16 residues long. Trimming shortened V by 0 bases and J by 3 bases, and 14 bases separated the two germline ends. The germline V gene has CDR1 SGHRS and CDR2 YFSETQ. Written as DNA, the CDR3 is TGCGCCAGCAGCTTGGTGTCGGCCGTTAGAACAGATACGCAGTATTTT. Translation: CASSLVSAVRTDTQYF.

This clonotype was observed a handful of times. This chain links TRBV4-3 with TRBJ2-7; D possibly matches TRBD1 or TRBD2 (5 bases each). Trimming removed 4 bases from V and 12 bases from J, with 22 bases in between. Germline V gene data show CDR1 as LGHNA and CDR2 as YSLEER. This CDR3 is 14 amino acids long. DNA of the CDR3: TGCGCCAGCAGCCTAAGGGCCGGGACGGATACTAGGTACTTC. It specifies CASSLRAGTDTRYF.